This T cell receptor beta chain emerged from a study of cytomegalovirus exposure and HLA in healthy donors. V gave up 8 bases and J gave up 4 bases, with 12 bases separating them. CDR1 and CDR2 (germline): WSHSY, SAAADI. The CDR3 loop spans 14 amino acids. PCR employed 60 Vbeta and 13 Jbeta primers. Sequencing used immunoSEQ multiplex PCR; TCRdb keeps in-frame clones, though not all of them. This table lists roughly 120,000 clones. Points from the study as a whole: An analysis that came later showed most CMV-associated TCR beta chains appearing HLA-restricted. Some 17,000 TCR beta sequences were associated with HLA alleles at 0.05 false discovery rate in a later analysis. TCR beta V- and J-gene trimming, according to a later analysis, was linked to a missense DCLRE1C variant.

Sampled while nominally healthy, donors likely had unrecorded immune exposures. Note on this clone: Its antigen is as yet unknown.

The sample taken for sequencing was PBMCs. This sequence was found in a young man in good health and CMV-seronegative. V and J are TRBV10-2 and TRBJ1-6; D is possibly TRBD1 (5 bases). The CDR3 is CASAQGRYNSPLHF. CDR3 in DNA: TGCGCCAGCGCGCAGGGTCGGTATAATTCACCCCTCCACTTT.